Sequencing of this T cell receptor beta chain was carried out in a study of blood T cell repertoires in COVID-19. The protocol was immunoSEQ multiplex PCR, while the TCRdb copy is restricted to in-frame clones and leaves out a portion. This repertoire shows approximately 94,000 clones, approximately 80% found once; its top ten account for around a third. Per germline, CDR1 LNHDA and CDR2 SQIVND (reference sequence). V dropped 8 bases and J dropped 4 bases, with 17 bases sitting between them. CDR3 length: 15 residues. Sequencing was done on a sample of peripheral blood. The J gene is TRBJ2-2, the V gene TRBV19, with D possibly being TRBD1 (5 bases). The TCR was taken from a man aged 65-85 years with active or convalescent COVID-19. CDR3 nucleotides: TGTGCCAGTTCGCCTGCGTGGGGCGGCACCGGGGAGCTGTTTTTT. It encodes CASSPAWGGTGELFF.